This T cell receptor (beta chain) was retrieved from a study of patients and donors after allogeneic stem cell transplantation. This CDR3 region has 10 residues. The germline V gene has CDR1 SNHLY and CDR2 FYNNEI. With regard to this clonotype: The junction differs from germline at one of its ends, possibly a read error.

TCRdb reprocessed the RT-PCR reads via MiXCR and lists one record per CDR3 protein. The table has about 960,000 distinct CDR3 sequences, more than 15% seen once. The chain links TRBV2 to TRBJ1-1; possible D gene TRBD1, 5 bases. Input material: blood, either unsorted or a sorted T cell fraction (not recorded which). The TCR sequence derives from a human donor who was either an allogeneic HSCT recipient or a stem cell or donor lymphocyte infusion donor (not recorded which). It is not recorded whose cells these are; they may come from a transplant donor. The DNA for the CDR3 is TGTGCCAGCAGTAACGGGGCGGAACACTTT. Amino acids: CASSNGAEHF.